This T cell receptor (beta chain) was sequenced for a study of identical twins. Every one of the donors was a healthy Caucasian. This CDR3 spans 16 amino acids. V gave up 5 bases and J gave up 2 bases, with 18 bases separating them. In germline, CDR1 is MNHEY, CDR2 SMNVEV (reference sequence). A template switching step contributed a universal primer site, while unique molecular identifiers were present in the cDNA. TCRdb passed the 5' RACE reads through MiXCR, listing each CDR3 protein once. The sample holds some 710,000 distinct CDR3 sequences, roughly 6.2% seen once. This clonotype was detected ten times or more. Its matching antigen is unknown. Study results and caveats: Models underestimated TCR alpha sharing (out-of-frame) in monozygotic twins.

Sequencing used naive T cells sorted from blood. The source of this sequence is a young man in good health. V and J are TRBV27 and TRBJ2-5, with a tentative D call TRBD2 (6 bases). The DNA for the CDR3 is TGTGCCAGCAGTCCGGGACTTAGCCCTTTTCAAGAGACCCAGTACTTC. It translates to CASSPGLSPFQETQYF.